The rows below give T cell receptor beta chains drawn from one sample of a study of T cell responses to AZD1222 COVID-19 vaccine. The data were produced by immunoSEQ multiplex PCR, yet TCRdb's version contains in-frame clones alone and is incomplete. The repertoire includes some 110,000 clones, approximately 90% of them detected once, and about 4.7% sits in the top ten. This specimen consisted of peripheral blood, obtained on day 0 of AZD1222 vaccination. The receptors derive from an adult in good health. The CDR3 runs from the conserved cysteine through the conserved F or W. Each record gives: D gene, V gene, CDR3 protein. A D gene is named only where the DNA matches it firmly.

>TRBD1|TRBV29-1
CSPRGDRGDTGELFF
>NA|TRBV7-8
CASSLRGGFDREAFF
>NA|TRBV6-5
CASSATETSSPLHF
>TRBD1|TRBV19
CASSPGQGRTEAFF
>NA|TRBV6-2/TRBV6-3
CASSYVAAIQYF
>NA|TRBV2
CASSEDMNTEAFF
>NA|TRBV7-8
CASSLRAVTGEKLFF
>NA|TRBV6-5
CASSYRKKEQPQHF
>TRBD1|TRBV6-2/TRBV6-3
CASSTGTGNEKLFF
>TRBD1|TRBV2
CASGGQPLNTEAFF
>TRBD1|TRBV5-5
CASSARTGDSGYTF
>TRBD1|TRBV3-1/TRBV3-2
CASSLGQVFTDTQYF
>NA|TRBV7-9
CASSSGLGPYEQYF
>NA|TRBV19
CASSMERGGISYEQYF
>TRBD1|TRBV3-1/TRBV3-2
CASSQDQPGQGHYEQYF
>NA|TRBV19
CASSIGSGVGTDTQYF
>TRBD1|TRBV18
CASSPPRTGAGNTIYF
>TRBD1|TRBV10-3
CAISDSKQGAGSPLHF
>NA|TRBV6-1
CASLEEVPGRSSGNTIYF
>TRBD2|TRBV6-2/TRBV6-3
CASSLGLAGESGELFF
>NA|TRBV7-2
CASSLDGGSSYEQYF
>NA|TRBV30
CAWKLNTEAFF